The 7 T cell receptor beta chains presented below share a single source sample, sequenced in a study of glioma-infiltrating T cells. TCR alpha and beta CDR3 regions were amplified from RNA using iRepertoire nested multiplex PCR. TCRdb recomputed calls from the multiplex PCR reads with MiXCR, one row per CDR3 protein. The sample has about 140,000 distinct CDR3 sequences; roughly two fifths are singletons. Material: glioma tissue, nonneoplastic brain tissue, or PBMCs (not recorded which). The source is a human donor with low-grade glioma or glioblastoma, undergoing nonglioma brain surgery, or in good health (not recorded which).

This sequence joins TRBV7-6 and TRBJ2-7; D call uncertain. V lost 5 bases to trimming and J lost 0 bases, with 8 bases between them. Germline V gene sequence: CDR1 SGHVS, CDR2 FNYEAQ. The CDR3 is made up of 13 amino acids. The CDR3 protein is CASSHGPSYEQYF. The DNA for the CDR3 is TGTGCCAGCAGCCACGGGCCCTCCTACGAGCAGTACTTC.

This clonotype was counted many times. The V call is TRBV4-3, the J call TRBJ2-3, with 8 bases matching TRBD2. V lost 0 bases and J lost 1; bases outside the gene matches: 3. The CDR3 totals 16 residues. The V gene's germline CDR1 is LGHNA and CDR2 YSLEER. In nucleotides, the CDR3 is TGCGCCAGCAGCCAAGATGCGACTAGCGGCACAGATACGCAGTATTTT. Amino acids: CASSQDATSGTDTQYF.

This clonotype was recorded many times. The chain employs TRBV20-1 and TRBJ2-3; 9 nucleotides agree with TRBD2. From germline, CDR1 is DFQATT and CDR2 SNEGSKA (reference sequence). The CDR3 extends over 13 amino acids. Trimming removed 4 bases from V and 1 base from J; junction bases left unmatched: 0. The chain's CDR3 is CSATSGGTDTQYF. CDR3 sequence (DNA): TGCAGTGCTACTAGCGGGGGCACAGATACGCAGTATTTT.

Details on this clonotype: The germline gene is not matched at one end of the junction; a read error may be the cause. The rearrangement joins TRBV6-5 to TRBJ2-1; D call uncertain. The CDR3 is 16 amino acids. Per germline, CDR1 MNHEY and CDR2 SVGAGI. CDR3 nucleotides: TGTGCCAGCAGTTACTCGATGGTACGGTCCTACAATGAGCAGCTCTTC. Amino acids: CASSYSMVRSYNEQLF.

This chain uses TRBV25-1 with TRBJ2-2; D may be TRBD1 (5 bases). Trimming removed 5 bases from V and 2 bases from J, with 9 bases in between. Germline CDR1 is MGHDK and CDR2 is SYGVNS. This CDR3 comprises 14 residues. CDR3 DNA sequence: TGTGCCAGCAGTCGACAGACCAACACCGGGGAGCTGTTTTTT. As protein: CASSRQTNTGELFF.

V gene TRBV4-1 combines with J gene TRBJ1-3; D remains ambiguous. The CDR3 is 16 amino acids. CDR1 and CDR2 from the germline V gene are MGHRA and YSYEKL. Trimming shortened V by 0 bases and J by 0 bases, and 9 bases separated the two germline ends. This CDR3 reads CASSQDFGDSGNTIYF. The CDR3 region has the DNA TGCGCCAGCAGCCAAGATTTTGGGGACTCTGGAAACACCATATATTTT.

This clonotype was picked up a small number of times. CDR3 region: CASSKTSGIYNEQFF. CDR3 coding DNA: TGTGCCAGCAGTAAGACTAGCGGAATATACAATGAGCAGTTCTTC. The V gene is TRBV6-1, the J gene TRBJ2-1, with 9 bases fitting TRBD2. The CDR3 consists of 15 residues. The V gene end was trimmed by 5 bases and the J gene end by 4 bases; junction bases not matched to a gene: 6. Germline V gene data show CDR1 as MNHNS and CDR2 as SASEGT.